This T cell receptor (beta chain) was identified during a study of shared clonotypes between healthy human individuals (dated by TCRdb to 2018 to 2020). Background for the entire study: A few men and two women, aged 18 to 49 years, made up the cohort. For each donor, three plates each were used for CD4 naive and CD4 memory, two plates were used for CD8 naive, and one plate was used for CD8 memory. To estimate repertoire size and how much clonotype sharing occurs between individuals, the study deeply sequenced the blood TCR repertoires of five or six healthy adults. Libraries were prepared and TCR repertoires were sequenced by different laboratories using diverse techniques, in order to increase sequencing depth and limit assay-specific biases. Leukapheresis yielded between about 0.94 and 9 billion PBMCs per donor.

Broad study findings and their caveats: Pairwise subsampling led to the expectation that sequencing depth would affect the degree of clonotype sharing among donors. Sampling was restricted to blood, and TCR repertoires in tissues likely differ from the TCR repertoires found in blood. Even with the large sequencing depth, rarefaction of the sorted-subset datasets indicated that sequencing was incomplete. The small number of donors limited the genetic and exposure-history diversity represented. Across a handful of donors, roughly 5.4% of naive CD4, roughly 3.5% of naive CD8, under 2.5% of memory CD4, and over 0.35% of memory CD8 clonotypes were shared. Estimated clonotype richness was generally larger for naive than for memory subsets. Compared with non-shared clonotypes, clonotypes shared by all four sorted-subset donors had higher generation probabilities.

To note about this clone: No cognate antigen has been identified for it. Per-base quality was not reported, and no clone a single base away is much larger than it.

The donors were healthy, HIV-negative adults with no recently reported acute infections or vaccinations. Every donor was a Caucasian adult living in Nashville, Tennessee, USA. CD4+ T cells were enriched by magnetic negative selection; naive cells were then positively selected on CD45RA, and the negative fraction formed the memory subset. Blood was collected by leukapheresis, and PBMCs were isolated by Ficoll-Histopaque density gradient centrifugation and then cryopreserved in liquid nitrogen vapor phase. Analytical flow cytometry was used to check the purity and quantity of every magnetically sorted T cell population. Each sorted fraction had its genomic DNA isolated and then quantified by UV absorbance on a Nanodrop 2000c. The CDR3 starts with the cysteine, ends with the phenylalanine, and has 14 residues. Left in the record is the CDR3 DNA by itself, 42 bases read in frame from the first base. The junction shows trimming of 6 bases on V and 5 bases on J, and the gene matches do not reach 8 bases of it. According to the germline V gene (reference sequence), CDR1 reads MNHEY and CDR2 reads SMNVEV.

Using the deep immunoSEQ assay, multiplex PCR amplified TCR CDR3 regions from genomic DNA. Extracted genomic DNA from each cell subset was distributed evenly across all wells of several immunoSEQ 96-well plates, and each plate was treated as a replicate. For sorted subsets, each replicate PCR was loaded with 200 ng genomic DNA, equivalent to 30,000 or so T cell genomes. Purified libraries were measured with a Qubit 3.0 fluorometer, size-checked on a Bioanalyzer 2100, and measured again with the KAPA Library Quantification kit. Each immunoSEQ 96-well plate was sequenced on its own single-read 150-cycle Illumina NextSeq 550 flow cell. In the source study's methods: Because only junctional sequences without quality scores were contained in the immunoSEQ output, filtering matching that applied to full-length reads could not be performed. Sequences were annotated with PyIR, a Python wrapper for IgBLAST v1.9, using IMGT germline references to assign V/J genes and CDR3. Any read was removed if the V/J assignment was weak (E-value above 1e-6), the CDR3 was missing, or the read contained stop codons, out-of-frame junctions, or ambiguous translated residues. V3J clonotypes were defined by identical inferred V gene, J gene, and CDR3 amino acid sequence. Percentage overlap between repertoires was computed as shared unique clonotypes divided by the size of the smaller repertoire. Three approaches were used to assess repertoire richness: RTK rarefaction, the Chao1 estimator, and Recon v2.1 estimates of unobserved clonotypes. OLGA was used to compute generation probabilities for all TCRbeta clonotypes that the gDNA method yielded from four donors. This is the immuneACCESS table as TCRdb keeps it, with only in-frame sequences that have V and J called. A part of the clones is gone; compared with another copy, unresolved V genes explain less than half, and the rest is unexplained. V and J calls and clone size come straight from that table; D and trimming were deduced from the DNA. The sample yields about 2.3 million clones; less than 95% were counted once. Of the sample, more than 0.35% falls within the top ten clones.

This receptor was identified in a man aged 18-30 years in good health. Some clones in this sample may be carry-over from other donors' samples. The chain was built from TRBV27 and TRBJ1-2; 8 nucleotides in the junction match TRBD1. Material for sequencing was naive CD4+ T cells from PBMCs. The cell subset or site label of this sample denotes: CD45RA+ positively selected. The CDR3 corresponds to CASRKTGEEYGYTF. At the DNA level, the sequence is TGTGCCAGCAGGAAGACAGGGGAGGAGTATGGCTACACCTTC.